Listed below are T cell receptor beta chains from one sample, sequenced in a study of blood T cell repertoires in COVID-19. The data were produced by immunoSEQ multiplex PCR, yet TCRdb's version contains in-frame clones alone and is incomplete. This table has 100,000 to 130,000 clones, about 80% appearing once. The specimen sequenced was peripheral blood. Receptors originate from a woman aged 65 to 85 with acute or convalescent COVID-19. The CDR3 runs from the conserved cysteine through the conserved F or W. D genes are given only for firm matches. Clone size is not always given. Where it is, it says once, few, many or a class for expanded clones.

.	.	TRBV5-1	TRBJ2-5	CASSGRETQYF	TGCGCCAGCAGCGGCAGGGAGACCCAGTACTTC
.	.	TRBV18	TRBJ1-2	CASSPSKGNIGGYTF	TGTGCCAGCTCACCATCTAAGGGGAATATAGGTGGCTACACCTTC
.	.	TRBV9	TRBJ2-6	CASSVYTGSGANVLTF	TGTGCCAGCAGCGTATATACAGGGAGTGGGGCCAACGTCCTGACTTTC
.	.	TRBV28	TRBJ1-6	CASSLGTYNSPLHF	TGTGCCAGCAGTCTCGGGACCTATAATTCACCCCTCCACTTT
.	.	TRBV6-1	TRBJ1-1	CASSELTSPGKDTEAFF	TGTGCCAGCAGTGAATTAACTTCTCCAGGGAAGGATACTGAAGCTTTCTTT
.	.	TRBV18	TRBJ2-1	CASSPPNRLAINEQFF	TGTGCCAGCTCACCACCGAACCGGCTAGCGATCAATGAGCAGTTCTTC
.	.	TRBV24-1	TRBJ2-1	CATSDFPGKQFF	TGTGCCACCAGTGATTTCCCAGGGAAGCAGTTCTTC
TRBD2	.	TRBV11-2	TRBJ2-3	CASSSWLAEVSDTQYF	TGTGCCAGCAGCTCGTGGCTAGCGGAGGTTTCAGATACGCAGTATTTT
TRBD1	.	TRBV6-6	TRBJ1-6	CASSRPLGQGASPLHF	TGTGCCAGCAGTCGCCCCCTCGGACAGGGAGCTTCACCCCTCCACTTT
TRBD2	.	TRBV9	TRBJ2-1	CASSVVSSGGAREQFF	TGTGCCAGCAGCGTAGTGTCCAGCGGGGGGGCCCGTGAGCAGTTCTTC
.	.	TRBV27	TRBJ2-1	CASSLGHEQFF	TGTGCCAGCAGTTTGGGGCATGAGCAGTTCTTC
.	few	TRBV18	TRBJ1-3	CASSPPGATGNTIYF	TGTGCCAGCTCACCACCGGGGGCGACTGGAAACACCATATATTTT
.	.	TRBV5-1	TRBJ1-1	CASSELSITEAFF	TGCGCCAGCAGCGAGTTAAGCATCACTGAAGCTTTCTTT
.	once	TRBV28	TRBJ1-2	CASSLRRAPYGYTF	TGTGCCAGCAGCCTAAGGCGGGCCCCCTATGGCTACACCTTC
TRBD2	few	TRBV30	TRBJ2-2	CAWSPEDLREVGELFF	TGTGCCTGGAGCCCCGAAGACTTGCGGGAGGTCGGGGAGCTGTTTTTT
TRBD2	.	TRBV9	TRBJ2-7	CASSVDERGYEQYF	TGTGCCAGCAGCGTAGACGAGCGGGGCTACGAGCAGTACTTC
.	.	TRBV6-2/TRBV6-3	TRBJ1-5	CASSNTILYSNQPQHF	TGTGCCAGCAGTAACACTATTCTTTATAGCAATCAGCCCCAGCATTTT
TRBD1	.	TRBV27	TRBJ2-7	CASSPPGQGIDEQYF	TGTGCCAGCAGTCCTCCGGGACAGGGGATCGACGAGCAGTACTTC
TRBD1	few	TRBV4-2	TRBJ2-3	CASSQERDRGRDTQYF	TGTGCCAGCAGCCAAGAAAGGGACAGGGGGCGGGATACGCAGTATTTT
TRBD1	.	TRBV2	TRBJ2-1	CASSLRQGDEQFF	TGTGCCAGCAGTCTTCGACAGGGGGATGAGCAGTTCTTC
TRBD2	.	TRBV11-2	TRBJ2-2	CASSVGLAGRTGELFF	TGTGCCAGCAGCGTAGGGCTAGCGGGAAGAACCGGGGAGCTGTTTTTT
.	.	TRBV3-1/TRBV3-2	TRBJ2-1	CASSQGGNEQFF	TGTGCCAGCAGCCAAGGAGGGAATGAGCAGTTCTTC
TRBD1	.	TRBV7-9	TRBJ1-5	CASSDRDSNQPQHF	TGTGCCAGCAGCGACAGGGATAGCAATCAGCCCCAGCATTTT
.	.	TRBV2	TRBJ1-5	CASSEQPGQPQHF	TGTGCCAGCAGTGAACAGCCGGGTCAGCCCCAGCATTTT
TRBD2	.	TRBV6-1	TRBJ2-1	CASSEIAGGVRNEQFF	TGTGCCAGCAGTGAAATAGCGGGAGGGGTCCGGAATGAGCAGTTCTTC
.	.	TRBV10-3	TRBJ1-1	CAMASRNTEAFF	TGTGCCATGGCCAGTCGGAACACTGAAGCTTTCTTT
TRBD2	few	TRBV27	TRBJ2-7	CASSLRTSGRAWAEQYF	TGTGCCAGCAGTTTAAGGACTAGCGGGAGGGCCTGGGCCGAGCAGTACTTC
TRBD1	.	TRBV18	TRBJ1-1	CASSPRLPQGQGSLRTEAFF	TGTGCCAGCTCACCACGACTTCCCCAGGGACAGGGGTCTCTGCGCACTGAAGCTTTCTTT
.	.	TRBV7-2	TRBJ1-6	CASSFDRLSYNSPLHF	TGTGCCAGCAGCTTCGACAGGCTCTCCTATAATTCACCCCTCCACTTT
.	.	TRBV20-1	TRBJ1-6	CSVGPAPLHF	TGCAGTGTTGGGCCGGCACCCCTCCACTTT
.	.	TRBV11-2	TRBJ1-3	CASSLNQASGNTIYF	TGTGCCAGCAGCTTGAATCAAGCGTCTGGAAACACCATATATTTT
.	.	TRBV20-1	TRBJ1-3	CSGSLGNTIYF	TGCAGTGGGAGCTTGGGAAACACCATATATTTT
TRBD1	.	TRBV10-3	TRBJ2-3	CAISEYKQGASSTDTQYF	TGTGCCATCAGTGAATATAAACAGGGGGCGTCTAGCACAGATACGCAGTATTTT
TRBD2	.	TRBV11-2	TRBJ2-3	CASRGTSGAADTQYF	TGTGCCAGCAGGGGGACTAGCGGGGCAGCAGATACGCAGTATTTT
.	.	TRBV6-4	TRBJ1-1	CASSDEANTEAFF	TGTGCCAGCAGTGACGAGGCGAACACTGAAGCTTTCTTT
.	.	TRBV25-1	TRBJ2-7	CASSNREIYEQYF	TGTGCCAGCAGCAACAGGGAAATCTACGAGCAGTACTTC
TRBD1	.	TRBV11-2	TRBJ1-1	CASSRGQGVFNTEAFF	TGTGCCAGCAGCCGAGGACAGGGAGTATTTAACACTGAAGCTTTCTTT
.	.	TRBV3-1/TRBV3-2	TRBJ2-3	CASSQDLGLGEGGKDTQYF	TGTGCCAGCAGCCAAGATTTAGGGTTGGGGGAAGGAGGGAAAGATACGCAGTATTTT
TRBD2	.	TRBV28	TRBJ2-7	CASSFRTSLYF	TGTGCCAGCAGTTTCAGGACTAGCTTGTACTTC
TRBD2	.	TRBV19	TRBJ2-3	CASSKTTSGVTDTQYF	TGTGCCAGTAGTAAGACTACCAGCGGGGTCACAGATACGCAGTATTTT